This section outlines one TCR beta chain sequence together with its context. Trimming took 4 bases from V and 0 from J; bases not matched to a gene: 4. This CDR3 spans 16 amino acids. Per germline, CDR1 SGHNT and CDR2 YYREEE (reference sequence). Sequenced by immunoSEQ multiplex PCR; TCRdb stores in-frame clones only, minus some. The table lists approximately 51,000 clones, approximately 83% of them singletons. This sample is part of a study of PD-L1 blockade in urothelial cancer. Study as a whole: Males with bladder-origin urothelial cancer made up about 90% of the roughly 29 patients. The authors examined blood 3 weeks (second dose) and 6 weeks after treatment start. Blood gave a median approximately 130,000 T cells. Of prior chemotherapy regimens, patients had received between 0 and 3.

The TCR comes from a man in his fifties or sixties with urothelial cancer. This specimen was PBMCs, taken around atezolizumab (anti-PD-L1) treatment. This chain links TRBV5-4 with TRBJ2-2; 9 bases map to TRBD2. DNA for the CDR3: TGTGCCAGCAGCATTAGACTAGCGGCGAACACCGGGGAGCTGTTTTTT. Translating gives CASSIRLAANTGELFF.